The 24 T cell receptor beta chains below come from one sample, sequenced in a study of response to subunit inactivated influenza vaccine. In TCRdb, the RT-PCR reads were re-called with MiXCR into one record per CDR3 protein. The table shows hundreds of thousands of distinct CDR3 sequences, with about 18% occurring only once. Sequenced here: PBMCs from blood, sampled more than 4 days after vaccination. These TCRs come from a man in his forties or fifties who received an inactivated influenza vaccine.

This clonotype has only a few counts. In DNA form, the CDR3 reads TGTGCCAGCAGTCAGCGGGTCGTCACTGAAGCTTTCTTT. It is translated as CASSQRVVTEAFF. V usage is TRBV6-6 and J usage is TRBJ1-1, with D hard to call. Trimming removed 5 bases from V and 4 bases from J, with 11 bases in between. CDR1 and CDR2 from the germline V gene are MNHNY and SVGAGI (reference sequence). This CDR3 region has 13 residues.

The CDR3 region is CASSATSGGGNEQFF. CDR3 in DNA: TGTGCCAGCAGCGCAACTAGCGGGGGGGGGAATGAGCAGTTCTTC. This chain joins TRBV6-1 and TRBJ2-1, with 13 positions matching TRBD2. Germline CDR1 is MNHNS and CDR2 is SASEGT. V lost 6 bases and J lost 7; bases outside the gene matches: 6. This CDR3 is built from 15 residues.

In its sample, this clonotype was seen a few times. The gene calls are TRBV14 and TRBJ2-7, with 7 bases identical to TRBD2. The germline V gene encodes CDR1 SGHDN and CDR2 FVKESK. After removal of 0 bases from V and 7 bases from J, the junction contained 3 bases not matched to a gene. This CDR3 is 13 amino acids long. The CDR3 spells CASSQEWTREQYF. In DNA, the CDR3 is TGTGCCAGCAGCCAAGAGTGGACTAGAGAGCAGTACTTC.

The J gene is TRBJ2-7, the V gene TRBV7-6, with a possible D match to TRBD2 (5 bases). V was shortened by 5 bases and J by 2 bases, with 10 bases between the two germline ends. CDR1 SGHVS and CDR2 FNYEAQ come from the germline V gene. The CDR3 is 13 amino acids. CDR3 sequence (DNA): TGTGCCAGCAGCGCCGGGATGGCCTACGAGCAGTACTTC. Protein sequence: CASSAGMAYEQYF.

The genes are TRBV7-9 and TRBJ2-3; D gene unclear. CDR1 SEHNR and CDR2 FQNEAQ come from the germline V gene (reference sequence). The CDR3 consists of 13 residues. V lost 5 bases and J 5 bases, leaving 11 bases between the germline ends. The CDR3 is CASSRTDGDTQYF. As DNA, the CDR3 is TGTGCCAGCAGCCGCACAGACGGAGATACGCAGTATTTT.

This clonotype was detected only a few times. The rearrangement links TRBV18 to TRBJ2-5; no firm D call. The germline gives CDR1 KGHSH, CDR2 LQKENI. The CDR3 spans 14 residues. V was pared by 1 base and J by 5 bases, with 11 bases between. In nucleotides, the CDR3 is TGTGCCAGCTCACCACGGGCAGGTGATGAGACCCAGTACTTC. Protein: CASSPRAGDETQYF.

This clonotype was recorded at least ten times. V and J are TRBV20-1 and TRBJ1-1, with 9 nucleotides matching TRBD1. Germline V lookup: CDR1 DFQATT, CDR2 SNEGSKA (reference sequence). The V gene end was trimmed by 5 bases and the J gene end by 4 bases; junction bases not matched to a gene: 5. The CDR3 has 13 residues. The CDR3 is CSAGTGLGTEAFF. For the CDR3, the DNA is TGCAGTGCTGGGACAGGGCTGGGCACTGAAGCTTTCTTT.

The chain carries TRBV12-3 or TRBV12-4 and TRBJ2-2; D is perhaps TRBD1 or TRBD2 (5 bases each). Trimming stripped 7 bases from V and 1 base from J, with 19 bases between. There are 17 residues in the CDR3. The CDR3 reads CASTALKGGGNTGELFF. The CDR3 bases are TGTGCCAGCACCGCATTGAAGGGTGGGGGGAACACCGGGGAGCTGTTTTTT.

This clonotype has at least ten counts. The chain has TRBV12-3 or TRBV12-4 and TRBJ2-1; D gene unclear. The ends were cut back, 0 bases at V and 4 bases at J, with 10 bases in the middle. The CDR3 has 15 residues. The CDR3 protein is CASSLAWDPYNEQFF. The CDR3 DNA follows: TGTGCCAGCAGTTTAGCCTGGGATCCTTACAATGAGCAGTTCTTC.

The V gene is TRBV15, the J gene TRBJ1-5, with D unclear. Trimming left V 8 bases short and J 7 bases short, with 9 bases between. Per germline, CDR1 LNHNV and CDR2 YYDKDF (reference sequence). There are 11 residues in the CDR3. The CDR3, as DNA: TGTGCCACCGGAGGGAGCCAGCCCCAGCATTTT. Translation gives CATGGSQPQHF. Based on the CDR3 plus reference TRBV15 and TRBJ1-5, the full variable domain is DAMVIQNPRYQVTQFGKPVTLSCSQTLNHNVMYWYQQKSSQAPKLLFHYYDKDFNNEADTPDNFQSRRPNTSFCFLDIRSPGLGDTAMYLCATGGSQPQHFGDGTRLSIL.

The CDR3: CASRQTPGAPDGYF. CDR3 coding DNA: TGTGCCAGCAGGCAAACTCCCGGGGCCCCAGATGGGTACTTC. This chain uses TRBV12-3 or TRBV12-4 with TRBJ2-4; tentatively, D is TRBD1 or TRBD2 (5 bases each). This CDR3 region has 14 residues. The V gene lost 6 bases and the J gene lost 15 bases, with 24 bases spanning the gap.

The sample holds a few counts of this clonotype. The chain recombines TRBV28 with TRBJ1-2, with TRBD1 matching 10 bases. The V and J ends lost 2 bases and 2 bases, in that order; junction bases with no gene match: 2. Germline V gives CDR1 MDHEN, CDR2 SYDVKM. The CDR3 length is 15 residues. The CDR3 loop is CASSLGDRGNYGYTF. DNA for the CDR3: TGTGCCAGCAGTTTAGGGGACAGGGGCAACTATGGCTACACCTTC.

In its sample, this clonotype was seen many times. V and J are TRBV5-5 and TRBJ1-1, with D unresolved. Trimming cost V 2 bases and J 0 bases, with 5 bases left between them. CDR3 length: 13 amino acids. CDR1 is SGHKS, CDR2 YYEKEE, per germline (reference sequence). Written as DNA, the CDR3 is TGTGCCAGCAGCTTTGCCCTGAACACTGAAGCTTTCTTT. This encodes CASSFALNTEAFF.

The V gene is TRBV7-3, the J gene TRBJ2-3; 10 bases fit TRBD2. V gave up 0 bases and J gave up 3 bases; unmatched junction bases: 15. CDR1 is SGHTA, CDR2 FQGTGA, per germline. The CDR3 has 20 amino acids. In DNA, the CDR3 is TGTGCCAGCAGCTTAACGCCCAGCGGGAGGGCCCAAGGGAGAACAGATACGCAGTATTTT. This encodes CASSLTPSGRAQGRTDTQYF.

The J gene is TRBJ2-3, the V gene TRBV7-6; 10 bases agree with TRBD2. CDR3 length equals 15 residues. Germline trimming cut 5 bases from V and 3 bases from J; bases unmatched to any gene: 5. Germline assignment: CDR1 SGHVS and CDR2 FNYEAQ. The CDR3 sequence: CASSQISGRTDTQYF. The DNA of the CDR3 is TGTGCCAGCAGCCAGATTAGCGGGAGGACAGATACGCAGTATTTT.

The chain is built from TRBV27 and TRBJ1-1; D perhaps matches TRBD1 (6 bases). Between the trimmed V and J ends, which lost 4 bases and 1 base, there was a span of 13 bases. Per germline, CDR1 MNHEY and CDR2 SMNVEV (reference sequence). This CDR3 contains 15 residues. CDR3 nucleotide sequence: TGTGCCAGCAGTTCCCAGGGGAAGGGGAACACTGAAGCTTTCTTT. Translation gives CASSSQGKGNTEAFF.

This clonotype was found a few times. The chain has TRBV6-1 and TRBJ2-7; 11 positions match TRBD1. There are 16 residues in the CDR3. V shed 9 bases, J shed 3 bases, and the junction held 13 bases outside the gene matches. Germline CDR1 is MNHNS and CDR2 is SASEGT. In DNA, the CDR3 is TGTGCCAGTAAACAGATAGGGACAGGGGGGATCTACGAGCAGTACTTC. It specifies CASKQIGTGGIYEQYF.

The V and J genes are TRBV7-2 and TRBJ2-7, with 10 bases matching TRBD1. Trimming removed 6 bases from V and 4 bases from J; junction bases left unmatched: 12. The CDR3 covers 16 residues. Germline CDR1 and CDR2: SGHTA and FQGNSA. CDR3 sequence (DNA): TGTGCCAGCAGGGCCCCCGCGGGACAGGGGAAGTACGAGCAGTACTTC. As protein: CASRAPAGQGKYEQYF.

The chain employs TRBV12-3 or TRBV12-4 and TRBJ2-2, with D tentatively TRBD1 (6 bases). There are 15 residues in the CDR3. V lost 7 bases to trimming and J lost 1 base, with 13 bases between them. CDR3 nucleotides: TGTGCCAGCACCCAGACAGGAGGGAACACCGGGGAGCTGTTTTTT. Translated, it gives CASTQTGGNTGELFF.

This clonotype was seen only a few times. CDR3 DNA sequence: TGCGCCAGCAGCCAACAAGGCGGTTTACGGGATAATTCACCCCTCCACTTT. Protein sequence: CASSQQGGLRDNSPLHF. V and J are TRBV4-3 and TRBJ1-6; no definite D call. This CDR3 is built from 17 residues. Deletions cut 2 bases from V and 5 bases from J, with 16 bases between. Germline V gene lookup returns CDR1 LGHNA and CDR2 YSLEER.

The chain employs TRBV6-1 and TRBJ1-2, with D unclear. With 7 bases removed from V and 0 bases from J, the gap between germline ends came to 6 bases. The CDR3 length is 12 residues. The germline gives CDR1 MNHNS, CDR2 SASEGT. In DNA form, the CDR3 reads TGTGCCAGCAAATGGCCTAACTATGGCTACACCTTC. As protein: CASKWPNYGYTF.

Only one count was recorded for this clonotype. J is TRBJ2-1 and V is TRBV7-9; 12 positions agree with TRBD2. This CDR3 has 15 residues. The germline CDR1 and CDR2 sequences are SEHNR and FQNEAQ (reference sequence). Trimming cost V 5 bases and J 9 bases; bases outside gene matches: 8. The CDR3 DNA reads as TGTGCCAGCAGCCCGCGACTAGCGGGAGACGGTGAGCAGTTCTTC. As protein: CASSPRLAGDGEQFF.

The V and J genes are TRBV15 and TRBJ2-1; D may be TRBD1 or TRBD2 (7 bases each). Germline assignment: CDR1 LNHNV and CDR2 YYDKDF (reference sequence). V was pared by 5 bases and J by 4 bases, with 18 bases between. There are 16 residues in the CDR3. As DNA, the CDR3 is TGTGCCACCAGCGGACTAGGGACAGCCGGATACAATGAGCAGTTCTTC. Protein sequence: CATSGLGTAGYNEQFF.

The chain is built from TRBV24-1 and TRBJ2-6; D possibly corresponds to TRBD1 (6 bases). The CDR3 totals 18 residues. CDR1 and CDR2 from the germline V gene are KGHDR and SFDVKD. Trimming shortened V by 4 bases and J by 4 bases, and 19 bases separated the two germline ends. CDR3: CATSDRTRGPGGANVLTF. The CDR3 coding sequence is TGTGCCACCAGTGACCGTACCAGGGGCCCAGGCGGGGCCAACGTCCTGACTTTC.